Each of the 25 T cell receptor beta chains below was sequenced from the same sample in a study of T cells in Graves' hyperthyroidism and ophthalmopathy. RNA transcripts provided the source from which TCR beta CDR3 regions were amplified. The primer set for the first-round RT-PCR of the TCR CDR3 was HTBI. TCRdb used MiXCR to reprocess the multiplex PCR reads, holding one entry per CDR3 protein. The table records about 740,000 distinct CDR3 sequences, about 14% of them present only once. Sequenced input: blood. The receptors derive from a woman younger than 35 with Graves' hyperthyroidism.

This clonotype has at least ten counts. The chain carries TRBV29-1 and TRBJ2-5, with D possibly matching TRBD2 (6 bases). There are 19 residues in the CDR3. Trimming cost V 4 bases and J 5 bases, with 32 bases left between them. Looked up from germline, CDR1 is SQVTM and CDR2 is ANQGSEA. In DNA form, the CDR3 reads TGCAGCGTTGCCTCCTATGAAACAGACAAGCGGGTTATGGGTGAGACCCAGTACTTC. This translates into CSVASYETDKRVMGETQYF.

The J gene is TRBJ1-2, the V gene TRBV3-1, with D hard to call. Germline V gives CDR1 LGHDT, CDR2 YNNKEL (reference sequence). V was pared by 0 bases and J by 3 bases, with 2 bases between. The CDR3 contains 12 residues. CDR3 sequence (DNA): TGTGCCAGCAGCCAAGAGGACTATGGCTACACCTTC. Translated: CASSQEDYGYTF. The complete variable domain, with remaining parts taken from reference TRBV3-1 and TRBJ1-2, reads DTAVSQTPKYLVTQMGNDKSIKCEQNLGHDTMYWYKQDSKKFLKIMFSYNNKELIINETVPNRFSPKSPDKAHLNLHINSLELGDSAVYFCASSQEDYGYTFGSGTRLTVV.

This clonotype has just a few counts. V gene TRBV6-2 or TRBV6-3 combines with J gene TRBJ2-1, with unresolved D. This CDR3 has 13 residues. CDR1 is MNHEY and CDR2 is SVGEGT in the germline V gene. V dropped 7 bases and J dropped 7 bases, with 14 bases sitting between them. CDR3 sequence: CASMGNYLNEQFF. The CDR3 nucleotides read TGTGCCAGCATGGGTAACTATCTAAATGAGCAGTTCTTC.

This clonotype was recorded at least ten times. V gene TRBV7-9 combines with J gene TRBJ2-7; the D is unclear. V dropped 5 bases and J dropped 5 bases, with 13 bases sitting between them. The germline V gene has CDR1 SEHNR and CDR2 FQNEAQ (reference sequence). This CDR3 region has 13 residues. This CDR3 reads CASSILAGNEQYF. The CDR3 nucleotides are TGTGCCAGCAGCATCCTTGCAGGCAACGAGCAGTACTTC.

V is TRBV11-1 and J is TRBJ2-1, with 8 positions matching TRBD2. The CDR3 is 13 amino acids. V trimming: 5 bases; J trimming: 8 bases; junction bases outside the gene matches: 5. Per germline, CDR1 SGHAT and CDR2 FQDESV (reference sequence). The DNA of the CDR3 is TGTGCCAGCAGCCCGGCGGGGGGCCATGAGCAGTTCTTC. This codes for CASSPAGGHEQFF.

Note on this clonotype: The junction and the germline gene differ at one end; a read error may be behind it. CDR3 nucleotide sequence: TGTGCCAGTAGCCCCGCGGGAGTCGGCGCGAACACCCGGGAGCTGTTTTTT. Translated, it gives CASSPAGVGANTRELFF. The chain couples TRBV19 to TRBJ2-2; 7 bases fit TRBD2. Germline V CDR1 and CDR2: LNHDA, SQIVND (reference sequence). There are 17 residues in the CDR3.

The chain links TRBV5-1 to TRBJ2-5, with a tentative D call TRBD2 (6 bases). The CDR3 loop spans 15 amino acids. CDR1 SGHRS and CDR2 YFSETQ come from the germline V gene. Deletions cut 4 bases from V and 3 bases from J, with 16 bases between. CDR3: CASSSSGTPKETQYF. The CDR3 DNA follows: TGCGCCAGCAGCAGTTCGGGGACTCCCAAAGAGACCCAGTACTTC. Looking up the rest from reference TRBV5-1 and TRBJ2-5 gives the full variable domain: KAGVTQTPRYLIKTRGQQVTLSCSPISGHRSVSWYQQTPGQGLQFLFEYFSETQRNKGNFPGRFSGRQFSNSRSEMNVSTLELGDSALYLCASSSSGTPKETQYFGPGTRLLVL.

With regard to this clonotype: Since no conserved phenylalanine or tryptophan closes the CDR3, a read error is the likely cause. This sequence joins TRBV7-3 and TRBJ2-1, with D perhaps given as TRBD1 or TRBD2 (5 bases each). The CDR3 runs to 15 residues. The germline V and J ends were trimmed by 2 bases and 9 bases, with 17 bases remaining between them. Germline CDR1 and CDR2: SGHTA and FQGTGA. This CDR3 is CASSLLSGTAGEQFL. For the CDR3, the DNA is TGTGCCAGCAGCTTACTCTCCGGGACCGCCGGTGAGCAGTTCCTC.

The V gene is TRBV5-1, the J gene TRBJ2-7; D is ambiguous. The CDR3 totals 14 residues. The V gene lost 2 bases and the J gene lost 0 bases, with 9 bases spanning the gap. Germline-derived CDR1 and CDR2 are SGHRS and YFSETQ. CDR3 coding DNA: TGCGCCAGCAGCTTTAAGCGAGACTCCTACGAGCAGTACTTC. This gives the protein CASSFKRDSYEQYF.

This clonotype has a handful of counts. V and J are TRBV4-3 and TRBJ1-1; 7 bases agree with TRBD1. J gave up 10 bases and V 3 bases, and 11 bases lay outside the gene matches. Germline V lookup: CDR1 LGHNA, CDR2 YSLEER. The CDR3 spans 14 residues. CDR3 protein: CASSHQGGQTAAFF. The CDR3 DNA follows: TGCGCCAGCAGCCACCAAGGGGGACAGACGGCAGCTTTCTTT.

This clonotype was observed a single time. The chain couples TRBV29-1 to TRBJ2-3; 14 nucleotides match TRBD2. The V and J ends lost 6 bases and 7 bases, in that order; junction bases with no gene match: 3. Looked up from germline, CDR1 is SQVTM and CDR2 is ANQGSEA. CDR3 length: 13 amino acids. The CDR3, as DNA: TGCAGCGTCGGGACTAGCGGGAGTCATACGCAGTATTTT. Amino acids: CSVGTSGSHTQYF.

This clonotype was detected ten times or more. The rearrangement links TRBV20-1 to TRBJ2-3, with 9 bases that match TRBD2. The CDR3 spans 19 residues. The V gene end was trimmed by 5 bases and the J gene end by 1 base; junction bases not matched to a gene: 19. Per the germline V gene, CDR1 is DFQATT and CDR2 is SNEGSKA (reference sequence). CDR3 sequence (DNA): TGCAGTGCTGAAGCCGGGGGCGGGAGGGCCAATTGGGGCACAGATACGCAGTATTTT. Its translation is CSAEAGGGRANWGTDTQYF.

This clonotype has a count of ten or more. The chain combines TRBV7-9 with TRBJ1-1; 8 bases fit TRBD1. Germline CDR1 reads SEHNR; CDR2 reads FQNEAQ (reference sequence). This CDR3 contains 18 residues. Trimming removed 8 bases from V and 0 bases from J; junction bases left unmatched: 17. The CDR3 DNA is TGTGCCAGCGGACCTCTGAAAGGGACAGGCTCTATGAACACTGAAGCTTTCTTT. This codes for CASGPLKGTGSMNTEAFF.

This clonotype was observed many times. The chain joins TRBV7-9 to TRBJ1-5; unclear D gene. Germline V CDR1 and CDR2: SEHNR, FQNEAQ (reference sequence). The germline V and J ends were trimmed by 9 bases and 7 bases, with 13 bases remaining between them. The CDR3 spans 12 residues. CDR3 in amino acids: CASRRGEQPQHF. The CDR3 bases are TGTGCCAGTCGACGTGGTGAGCAGCCCCAGCATTTT.

V usage is TRBV7-9 and J usage is TRBJ2-5; 9 bases are shared with TRBD1. This CDR3 has 15 amino acids. After removal of 4 bases from V and 2 bases from J, the junction contained 5 bases not matched to a gene. Looked up from germline, CDR1 is SEHNR and CDR2 is FQNEAQ (reference sequence). CDR3 DNA: TGTGCCAGCAGCTCACGACAGGGGGAACAAGAGACCCAGTACTTC. This codes for CASSSRQGEQETQYF. The full variable domain, in which reference TRBV7-9 and TRBJ2-5 provide the parts outside the CDR3, is DTGVSQNPRHKITKRGQNVTFRCDPISEHNRLYWYRQTLGQGPEFLTYFQNEAQLEKSRLLSDRFSAERPKGSFSTLEIQRTEQGDSAMYLCASSSRQGEQETQYFGPGTRLLVL.

In its sample, this clonotype was seen many times. The chain recombines TRBV10-2 with TRBJ2-1; TRBD2 aligns across 8 bases. V lost 0 bases to trimming and J lost 10 bases; unmatched junction nucleotides: 5. Germline lookup yields CDR1 WSHSY and CDR2 SAAADI. CDR3 size: 14 residues. The CDR3 is CASSESTTGGEQFF. The CDR3 DNA is TGCGCCAGCAGTGAGTCGACGACGGGAGGGGAGCAGTTCTTC.

This clonotype was counted at least ten times. The chain combines TRBV7-9 with TRBJ2-1, with 7 bases aligning to TRBD2. V trimming: 5 bases; J trimming: 1 base; junction bases outside the gene matches: 8. Germline CDR1 SEHNR, CDR2 FQNEAQ (reference sequence). The CDR3 covers 16 residues. CDR3 in DNA: TGTGCCAGCAGCCCGTTGGCGGGAGAGTCCTACAATGAGCAGTTCTTC. Protein: CASSPLAGESYNEQFF.

The CDR3, as DNA: TGTGCCAGCAGTTACGCCGGCAATCAGCCCCAGCATTTT. Translation: CASSYAGNQPQHF. This chain joins TRBV6-5 and TRBJ1-5; D is unclear. This CDR3 contains 13 residues. Germline CDR1 is MNHEY and CDR2 is SVGAGI. V lost 2 bases and J lost 2, with 4 bases in between.

This clonotype has more than one count but fewer than ten. The chain has TRBV4-3 and TRBJ2-3; 13 nucleotides agree with TRBD2. CDR1 LGHNA and CDR2 YSLEER come from the germline V gene. The CDR3 has 19 residues. V gave up 5 bases and J gave up 2 bases; unmatched junction bases: 13. The CDR3 DNA reads as TGCGCCAGCAGCAGTCTCCAGTTGGGGACTAGCGGGACCACAGATACGCAGTATTTT. Amino acid sequence: CASSSLQLGTSGTTDTQYF.

This clonotype was recorded at least ten times. V usage is TRBV4-3 and J usage is TRBJ1-1; D is perhaps TRBD1 (6 bases). Germline V gene data show CDR1 as LGHNA and CDR2 as YSLEER. V lost 1 base, J lost 8 bases, and 14 bases lay in between. There are 14 residues in the CDR3. This chain's CDR3 is CASSQARGTGEAFF. The CDR3 DNA sequence: TGCGCCAGCAGCCAAGCCAGGGGTACAGGGGAAGCTTTCTTT.

The chain has TRBV29-1 and TRBJ2-7; either TRBD1 or TRBD2 may supply D (5 bases each). Trimming removed 6 bases at V and 0 bases at J, with 21 bases between. CDR3 size: 16 residues. Germline V lookup: CDR1 SQVTM, CDR2 ANQGSEA. This CDR3 is CSVSPGPNRPSYEQYF. CDR3 in DNA: TGCAGCGTATCTCCGGGACCCAATAGACCCTCCTACGAGCAGTACTTC.

Ten or more counts support this clonotype. The chain recombines TRBV28 with TRBJ2-2; D unclear. The CDR3 spans 14 residues. V lost 2 bases and J lost 1, with 5 bases in between. Per the germline V gene, CDR1 is MDHEN and CDR2 is SYDVKM. The CDR3 sequence is CASSLTVNTGELFF. The CDR3 region has the DNA TGTGCCAGCAGTTTAACTGTGAACACCGGGGAGCTGTTTTTT.

This clonotype has a count of ten or more. The rearrangement uses TRBV11-2 and TRBJ2-2, with unresolved D. There are 14 residues in the CDR3. Trimming stripped 3 bases from V and 6 bases from J, with 11 bases between. The germline V gene has CDR1 SGHAT and CDR2 FQNNGV. CDR3 sequence (DNA): TGTGCCAGCAGCTTGCCCCTTTTGGCCGGGGAGCTGTTTTTT. Translating it yields CASSLPLLAGELFF.

Comment on this clonotype: Sequence at one end of the junction differs from germline and may be a read error. The chain carries TRBV20-1 and TRBJ2-7; 11 bases map to TRBD2. Germline values: CDR1 DFQATT, CDR2 SNEGSKA (reference sequence). The CDR3 sequence is 15 residues long. This CDR3 reads CSARVSGRASNEQYF. The CDR3 DNA reads TGCAGTGCTAGAGTTAGCGGGAGGGCCTCCAACGAGCAGTACTTC.

The chain employs TRBV4-3 and TRBJ2-1; D gene uncertain. The CDR3 is made up of 16 amino acids. Trimming cost V 1 base and J 0 bases, with 10 bases left between them. CDR1 is LGHNA and CDR2 is YSLEER in the germline V gene. Here the CDR3 DNA reads TGCGCCAGCAGCCAAGTAGGTTCTAGCTCCTACAATGAGCAGTTCTTC. This gives the protein CASSQVGSSSYNEQFF.